These T cell receptor beta chains were read from a single sample in a study of Ad26.COV2.S vaccination and SARS-CoV-2 variants. The method was immunoSEQ multiplex PCR; TCRdb's version includes in-frame clones alone and lacks a portion of them. The data contain hundreds of thousands of clones, roughly 90% of them seen just once; the ten biggest clones take up under 6%. The specimen comprised peripheral blood, sampled in a trial of Ad26.COV2.S vaccine versus placebo. The receptors shown here come from a person aged 18-65 years who received the Ad26.COV2.S COVID-19 vaccine or a placebo. CDR3s include the opening cysteine and the closing phenylalanine or tryptophan. Fields, in order: J gene, D gene, clone size, V gene, CDR3 protein, CDR3 DNA. A D gene is named only where the DNA matches it firmly. Not all rows give a size; the values are once, few, many and, for expanded clones, a class.

TRBJ1-1,TRBD1,.,TRBV13,CASSLVRGQGADTEAFF,TGTGCCAGCAGCTTAGTGAGGGGACAGGGGGCCGACACTGAAGCTTTCTTT
TRBJ2-1,TRBD1,once,TRBV2,CASRPDRGRINEQFF,TGTGCCAGCAGACCCGACAGGGGGCGCATCAATGAGCAGTTCTTC
TRBJ1-4,TRBD1,.,TRBV19,CASSRDRENEKLFF,TGTGCCAGTAGTCGGGACAGGGAAAATGAAAAACTGTTTTTT
TRBJ2-3,TRBD2,.,TRBV7-2,CASSPRTSKASDTQYF,TGTGCCAGCAGCCCCCGGACTAGTAAAGCCTCAGATACGCAGTATTTT
TRBJ2-3,.,.,TRBV2,CASSELLMGIPTDTQYF,TGTGCCAGCAGTGAATTGTTGATGGGAATCCCCACAGATACGCAGTATTTT
TRBJ2-7,.,.,TRBV6-1,CASSEAPGQSYEQYF,TGTGCCAGCAGTGAAGCCCCGGGACAATCCTACGAGCAGTACTTC
TRBJ1-6,.,few,TRBV5-1,CASSLGDLRSPLHF,TGCGCCAGCAGCTTGGGGGACTTACGGTCACCCCTCCACTTT
TRBJ2-3,TRBD2,.,TRBV28,CASSLSGSMADTQYF,TGTGCCAGCAGTTTAAGCGGGAGTATGGCAGATACGCAGTATTTT
TRBJ2-2,.,.,TRBV6-5,CASIGGDNTGELFF,TGTGCCAGCATCGGAGGGGATAACACCGGGGAGCTGTTTTTT
TRBJ2-7,TRBD2,.,TRBV7-9,CASSLAGGTTYEQYF,TGTGCCAGCAGCTTAGCCGGGGGGACCACCTACGAGCAGTACTTC
TRBJ1-3,.,.,TRBV6-5,CASSRIRSSGNTIYF,TGTGCCAGCAGTAGAATACGAAGCTCTGGAAACACCATATATTTT
TRBJ1-2,.,.,TRBV24-1,CATSDTTGMGGYTF,TGTGCCACCAGTGACACTACAGGGATGGGAGGCTACACCTTC
TRBJ1-6,.,.,TRBV9,CASSVAPENSPLHF,TGTGCCAGCAGCGTAGCCCCAGAAAATTCACCCCTCCACTTT
TRBJ1-1,.,once,TRBV7-9,CASSLKGRDTEAFF,TGTGCCAGCAGCTTAAAGGGAAGGGACACTGAAGCTTTCTTT
TRBJ1-1,.,.,TRBV29-1,CSGGSLNTEAFF,TGCAGCGGGGGATCACTAAACACTGAAGCTTTCTTT
TRBJ2-3,.,once,TRBV5-1,CASSVDYSTDTQYF,TGCGCCAGCAGCGTGGACTATTCCACAGATACGCAGTATTTT
TRBJ1-2,.,.,TRBV5-6,CASSLPLYGYTF,TGTGCCAGCAGCTTACCTCTATATGGCTACACCTTC
TRBJ2-3,.,once,TRBV9,CASNLGGGGSDTQYF,TGTGCCAGCAACCTTGGCGGAGGGGGCTCAGATACGCAGTATTTT
TRBJ2-7,TRBD2,.,TRBV30,CAWIRTSGGSYEQYF,TGTGCCTGGATAAGGACTAGCGGGGGCTCCTACGAGCAGTACTTC
TRBJ2-1,TRBD2,.,TRBV7-9,CASSLVWLAGGSEQFF,TGTGCCAGCAGCTTAGTTTGGCTAGCGGGAGGTAGTGAGCAGTTCTTC
TRBJ1-1,.,.,TRBV5-1,CASSLQVSDTEAFF,TGCGCCAGCAGCTTACAGGTTAGCGACACTGAAGCTTTCTTT
TRBJ2-7,.,once,TRBV7-2,CASSLQGESYEQYF,TGTGCCAGCAGCTTACAGGGAGAATCCTACGAGCAGTACTTC
TRBJ1-1,TRBD1,.,TRBV10-3,CAISGGQLNTEAFF,TGTGCCATCAGTGGGGGACAGTTGAACACTGAAGCTTTCTTT
TRBJ1-1,.,.,TRBV4-1,CASSHVQGGDTEAFF,TGCGCCAGCAGCCACGTACAGGGAGGGGACACTGAAGCTTTCTTT
TRBJ1-1,.,.,TRBV28,CASSYQGGNTEAFF,TGTGCCAGCAGTTATCAGGGAGGGAACACTGAAGCTTTCTTT
TRBJ2-1,.,.,TRBV2,CAVDGGHEQFF,TGTGCCGTAGACGGTGGCCATGAGCAGTTCTTC
TRBJ2-7,.,.,TRBV7-8,CASSSGAVSPRTSEQYF,TGTGCCAGCAGCTCTGGAGCGGTCAGCCCAAGGACCTCCGAGCAGTACTTC
TRBJ1-3,.,.,TRBV15,CATSRGRDSGNTIYF,TGTGCCACCAGCAGAGGACGGGACTCTGGAAACACCATATATTTT
TRBJ2-7,TRBD1,.,TRBV4-1,CASSQAPGTGGHEQYF,TGCGCCAGCAGCCAAGCACCCGGGACAGGGGGTCACGAGCAGTACTTC
TRBJ1-4,TRBD1,.,TRBV19,CASSAGTGGPKLFF,TGTGCCAGTAGCGCCGGGACAGGGGGACCAAAACTGTTTTTT
TRBJ1-1,.,.,TRBV28,CASSVQVLNTEAFF,TGTGCCAGCAGTGTCCAGGTGTTGAACACTGAAGCTTTCTTT
TRBJ1-1,.,.,TRBV3-1/TRBV3-2,CASSLYQGTNTEAFF,TGTGCCAGCAGCCTATATCAGGGAACGAACACTGAAGCTTTCTTT
TRBJ2-3,.,.,TRBV7-8,CASSSAAGGETSTDTQYF,TGTGCCAGCAGCTCGGCGGCAGGGGGGGAAACTAGCACAGATACGCAGTATTTT